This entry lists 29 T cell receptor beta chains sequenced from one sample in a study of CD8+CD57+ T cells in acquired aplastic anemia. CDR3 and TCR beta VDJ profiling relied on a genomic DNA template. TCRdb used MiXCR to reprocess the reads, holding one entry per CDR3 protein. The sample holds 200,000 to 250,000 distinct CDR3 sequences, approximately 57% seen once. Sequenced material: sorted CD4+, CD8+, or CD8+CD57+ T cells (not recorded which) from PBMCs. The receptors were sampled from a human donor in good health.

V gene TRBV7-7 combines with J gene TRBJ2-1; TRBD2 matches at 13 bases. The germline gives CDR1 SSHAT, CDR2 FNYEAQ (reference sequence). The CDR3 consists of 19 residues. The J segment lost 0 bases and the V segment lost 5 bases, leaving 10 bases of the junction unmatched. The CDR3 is CASSLRTSGGRSSYNEQFF. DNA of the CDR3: TGTGCCAGCAGCCTTCGGACTAGCGGGGGCCGGAGCTCCTACAATGAGCAGTTCTTC.

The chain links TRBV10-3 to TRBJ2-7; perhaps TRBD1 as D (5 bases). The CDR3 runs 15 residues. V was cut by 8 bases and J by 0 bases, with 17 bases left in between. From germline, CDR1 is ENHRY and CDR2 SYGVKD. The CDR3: CAISKRTPSSYEQYF. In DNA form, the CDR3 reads TGTGCCATCTCGAAGAGGACACCGAGCTCCTACGAGCAGTACTTC.

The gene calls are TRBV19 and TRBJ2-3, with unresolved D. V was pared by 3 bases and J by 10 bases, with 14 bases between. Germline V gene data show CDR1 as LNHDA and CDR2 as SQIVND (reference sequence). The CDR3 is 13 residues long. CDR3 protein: CASSMQLGSSQYF. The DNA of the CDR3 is TGTGCCAGTAGTATGCAACTCGGTTCTTCGCAGTATTTT.

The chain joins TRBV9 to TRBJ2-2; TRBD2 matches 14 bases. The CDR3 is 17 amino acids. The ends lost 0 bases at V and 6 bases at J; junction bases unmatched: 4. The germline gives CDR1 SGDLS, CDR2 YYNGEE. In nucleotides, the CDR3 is TGTGCCAGCAGCGTAGCCCGACTAGCGGGGGGGGCCGGGGAGCTGTTTTTT. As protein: CASSVARLAGGAGELFF.

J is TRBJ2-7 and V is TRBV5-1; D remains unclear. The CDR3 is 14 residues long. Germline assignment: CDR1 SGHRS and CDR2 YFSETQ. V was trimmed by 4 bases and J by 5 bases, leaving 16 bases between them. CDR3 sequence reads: CASSPGGIGHEQYF. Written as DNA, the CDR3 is TGCGCCAGCAGCCCTGGTGGTATTGGCCACGAGCAGTACTTC.

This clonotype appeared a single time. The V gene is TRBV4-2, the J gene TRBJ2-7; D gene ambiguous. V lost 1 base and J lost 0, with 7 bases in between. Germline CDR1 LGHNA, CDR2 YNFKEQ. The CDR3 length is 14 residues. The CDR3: CASSQVSSSYEQYF. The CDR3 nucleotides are TGTGCCAGCAGCCAAGTGAGCTCCTCCTACGAGCAGTACTTC.

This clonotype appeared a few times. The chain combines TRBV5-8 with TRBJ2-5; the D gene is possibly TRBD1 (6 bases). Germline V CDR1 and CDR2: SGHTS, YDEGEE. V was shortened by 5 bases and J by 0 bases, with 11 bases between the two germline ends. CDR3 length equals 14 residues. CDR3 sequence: CASRDGQHQETQYF. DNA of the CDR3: TGTGCCAGCAGAGACGGACAGCACCAAGAGACCCAGTACTTC. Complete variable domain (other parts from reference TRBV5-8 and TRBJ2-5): EAGVTQSPTHLIKTRGQQATLRCSPISGHTSVYWYQQALGLGLQFLLWYDEGEERNRGNFPPRFSGRQFPNYSSELNVNALELEDSALYLCASRDGQHQETQYFGPGTRLLVL.

In nucleotides, the CDR3 is TGTGCCAGTAGTTACAGCCGGACTGAAGCTTTCTTT. This gives the protein CASSYSRTEAFF. V usage is TRBV19 and J usage is TRBJ1-1; no definite D call. Germline CDR1 and CDR2: LNHDA and SQIVND (reference sequence). This CDR3 contains 12 residues. Deletions cut 5 bases from V and 5 bases from J, with 9 bases between. Filled out from reference TRBV19 and TRBJ1-1, the complete variable domain reads DGGITQSPKYLFRKEGQNVTLSCEQNLNHDAMYWYRQDPGQGLRLIYYSQIVNDFQKGDIAEGYSVSREKKESFPLTVTSAQKNPTAFYLCASSYSRTEAFFGQGTRLTVV.

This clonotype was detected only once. The chain's CDR3 is CASSDMLMSTEAFF. DNA of the CDR3: TGTGCCAGCAGCGACATGCTAATGAGCACTGAAGCTTTCTTT. The rearrangement joins TRBV2 to TRBJ1-1; no reliable D call. Germline lookup yields CDR1 SNHLY and CDR2 FYNNEI. Trimming cost V 6 bases and J 4 bases, with 15 bases left between them. CDR3 length: 14 amino acids.

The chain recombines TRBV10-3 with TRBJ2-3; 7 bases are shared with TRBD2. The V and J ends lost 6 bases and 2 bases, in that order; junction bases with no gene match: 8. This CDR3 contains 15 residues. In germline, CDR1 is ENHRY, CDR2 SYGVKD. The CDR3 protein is CAISPSGIITDTQYF. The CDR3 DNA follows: TGTGCCATCAGCCCCAGCGGGATCATCACAGATACGCAGTATTTT.

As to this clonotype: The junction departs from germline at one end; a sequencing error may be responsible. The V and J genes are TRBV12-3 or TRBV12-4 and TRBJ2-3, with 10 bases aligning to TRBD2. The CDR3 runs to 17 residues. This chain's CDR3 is CASSLGGLATSTDTQYF. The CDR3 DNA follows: TGTGCCAGCAGCTTAGGGGGACTAGCGACTAGCACAGATACGCAGTATTTT.

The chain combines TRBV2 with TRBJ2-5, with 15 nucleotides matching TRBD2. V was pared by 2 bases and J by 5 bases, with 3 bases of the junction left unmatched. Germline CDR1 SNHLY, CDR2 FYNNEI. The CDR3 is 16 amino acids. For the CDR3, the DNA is TGTGCCAGCAGTGAAAGGACTAGCGGGGGGGCTGAGACCCAGTACTTC. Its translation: CASSERTSGGAETQYF.

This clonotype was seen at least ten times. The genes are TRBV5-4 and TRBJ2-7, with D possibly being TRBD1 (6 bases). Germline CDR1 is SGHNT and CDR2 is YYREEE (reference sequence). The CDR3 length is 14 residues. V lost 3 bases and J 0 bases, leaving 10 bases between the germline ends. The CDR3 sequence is CASSWETGSYEQYF. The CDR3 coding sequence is TGTGCCAGCAGCTGGGAGACAGGCTCCTACGAGCAGTACTTC.

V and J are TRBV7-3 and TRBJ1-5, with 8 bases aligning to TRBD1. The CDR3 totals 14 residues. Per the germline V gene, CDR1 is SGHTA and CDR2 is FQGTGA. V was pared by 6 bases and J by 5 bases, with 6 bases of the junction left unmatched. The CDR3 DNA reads TGTGCCAGCAGGGAAGGACAGGGAGATCAGCCCCAGCATTTT. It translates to CASREGQGDQPQHF.

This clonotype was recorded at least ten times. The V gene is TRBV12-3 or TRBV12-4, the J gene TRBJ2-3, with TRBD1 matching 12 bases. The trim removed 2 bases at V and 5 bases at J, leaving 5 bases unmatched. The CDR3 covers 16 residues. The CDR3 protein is CASSLIGTGGIDTQYF. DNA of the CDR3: TGTGCCAGCAGTTTAATCGGGACAGGGGGCATAGATACGCAGTATTTT.

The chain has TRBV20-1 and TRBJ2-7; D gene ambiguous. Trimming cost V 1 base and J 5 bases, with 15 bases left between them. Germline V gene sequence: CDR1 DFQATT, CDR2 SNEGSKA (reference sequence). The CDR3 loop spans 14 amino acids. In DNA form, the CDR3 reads TGCAGTGCTAGAGGTCCCTCCGGTACCGACGAGCAGTACTTC. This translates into CSARGPSGTDEQYF.

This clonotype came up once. CDR3 loop: CSASREGNTGELFF. Here the CDR3 DNA reads TGCAGTGCTAGTCGGGAGGGGAACACCGGGGAGCTGTTTTTT. This rearrangement joins TRBV20-1 to TRBJ2-2; TRBD2 agrees at 8 bases. V lost 3 bases and J lost 1; bases outside the gene matches: 1. Germline values: CDR1 DFQATT, CDR2 SNEGSKA (reference sequence). The CDR3 runs to 14 residues.

The CDR3 protein is CASSWEPSQPQHF. In DNA form, the CDR3 reads TGTGCCAGTAGTTGGGAGCCGTCTCAGCCCCAGCATTTT. The chain uses TRBV19 and TRBJ1-5; D unresolved. Trimming took off 5 bases at V and 6 bases at J, with 11 bases between the two ends. Per the germline V gene, CDR1 is LNHDA and CDR2 is SQIVND (reference sequence). This CDR3 spans 13 amino acids.

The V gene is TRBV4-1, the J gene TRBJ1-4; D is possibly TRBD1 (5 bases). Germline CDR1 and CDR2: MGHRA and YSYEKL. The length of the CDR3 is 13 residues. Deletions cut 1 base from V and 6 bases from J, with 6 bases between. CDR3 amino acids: CASSQGGYEKLFF. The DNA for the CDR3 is TGCGCCAGCAGCCAAGGGGGGTATGAAAAACTGTTTTTT.

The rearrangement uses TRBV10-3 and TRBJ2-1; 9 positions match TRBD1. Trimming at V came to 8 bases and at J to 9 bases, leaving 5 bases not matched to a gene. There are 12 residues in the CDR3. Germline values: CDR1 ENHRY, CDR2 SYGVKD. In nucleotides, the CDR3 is TGTGCCATCGGACAGGGGAGGAGTGAGCAGTTCTTC. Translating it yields CAIGQGRSEQFF.

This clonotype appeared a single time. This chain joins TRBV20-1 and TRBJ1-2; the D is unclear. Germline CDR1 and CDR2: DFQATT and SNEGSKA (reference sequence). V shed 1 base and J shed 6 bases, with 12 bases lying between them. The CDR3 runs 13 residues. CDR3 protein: CSARGAGVDGYTF. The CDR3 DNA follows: TGCAGTGCTAGAGGGGCCGGGGTCGATGGCTACACCTTC.

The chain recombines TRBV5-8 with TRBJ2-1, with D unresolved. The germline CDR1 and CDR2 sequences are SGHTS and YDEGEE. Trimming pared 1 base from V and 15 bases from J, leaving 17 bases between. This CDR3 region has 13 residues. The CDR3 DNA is TGTGCCAGCAGCTTGACACCGTCACCCCAGCGGTTCTTC. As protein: CASSLTPSPQRFF. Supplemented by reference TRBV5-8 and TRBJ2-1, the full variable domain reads EAGVTQSPTHLIKTRGQQATLRCSPISGHTSVYWYQQALGLGLQFLLWYDEGEERNRGNFPPRFSGRQFPNYSSELNVNALELEDSALYLCASSLTPSPQRFFGPGTRLTVL.

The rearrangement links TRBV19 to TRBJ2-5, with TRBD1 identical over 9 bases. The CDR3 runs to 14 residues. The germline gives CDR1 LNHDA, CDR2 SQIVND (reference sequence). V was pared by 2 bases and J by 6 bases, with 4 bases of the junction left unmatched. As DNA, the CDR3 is TGTGCCAGTAGTATATCCGGACAGGGGAAGACCCAGTACTTC. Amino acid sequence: CASSISGQGKTQYF.

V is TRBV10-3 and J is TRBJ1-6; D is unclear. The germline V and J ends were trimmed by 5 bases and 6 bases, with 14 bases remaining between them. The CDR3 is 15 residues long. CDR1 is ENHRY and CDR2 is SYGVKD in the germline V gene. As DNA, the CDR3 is TGTGCCATCAGTAACCGGGATCTCCCTAATTCACCCCTCCACTTT. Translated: CAISNRDLPNSPLHF.

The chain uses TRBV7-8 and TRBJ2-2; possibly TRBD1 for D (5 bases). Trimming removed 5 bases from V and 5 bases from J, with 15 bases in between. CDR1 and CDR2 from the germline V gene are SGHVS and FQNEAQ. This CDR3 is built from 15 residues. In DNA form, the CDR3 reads TGTGCCAGCAGCCAAGTGGGCAGGGTTACCGGGGAGCTGTTTTTT. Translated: CASSQVGRVTGELFF. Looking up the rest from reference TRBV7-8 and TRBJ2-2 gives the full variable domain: GAGVSQSPRYKVAKRGQDVALRCDPISGHVSLFWYQQALGQGPEFLTYFQNEAQLDKSGLPSDRFFAERPEGSVSTLKIQRTQQEDSAVYLCASSQVGRVTGELFFGEGSRLTVL.

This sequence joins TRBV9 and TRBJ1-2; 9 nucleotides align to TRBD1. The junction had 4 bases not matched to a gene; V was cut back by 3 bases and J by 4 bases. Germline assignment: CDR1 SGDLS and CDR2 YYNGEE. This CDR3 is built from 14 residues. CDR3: CASSGTGGIYGYTF. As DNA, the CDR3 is TGTGCCAGCAGCGGAACAGGGGGCATCTATGGCTACACCTTC.

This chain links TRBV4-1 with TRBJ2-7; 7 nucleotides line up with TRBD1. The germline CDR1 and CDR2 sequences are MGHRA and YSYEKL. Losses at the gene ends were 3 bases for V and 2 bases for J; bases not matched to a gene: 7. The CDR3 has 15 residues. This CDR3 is CASSHEGTVAYEQYF. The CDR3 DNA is TGCGCCAGCAGCCATGAAGGGACAGTTGCCTACGAGCAGTACTTC.

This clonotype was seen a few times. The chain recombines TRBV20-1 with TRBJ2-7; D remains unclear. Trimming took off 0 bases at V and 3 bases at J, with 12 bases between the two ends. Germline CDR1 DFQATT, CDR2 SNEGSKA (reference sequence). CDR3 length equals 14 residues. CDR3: CSARDPPDGYEQYF. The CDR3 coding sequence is TGCAGTGCTAGAGATCCGCCAGACGGCTACGAGCAGTACTTC.

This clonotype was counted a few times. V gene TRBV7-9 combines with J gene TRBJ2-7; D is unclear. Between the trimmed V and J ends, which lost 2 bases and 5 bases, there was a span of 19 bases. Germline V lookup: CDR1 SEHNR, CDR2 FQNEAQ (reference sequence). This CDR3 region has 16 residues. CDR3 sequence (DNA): TGTGCCAGCAGCTTACAGCTGGGCGCACGGCGGAACGAGCAGTACTTC. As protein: CASSLQLGARRNEQYF. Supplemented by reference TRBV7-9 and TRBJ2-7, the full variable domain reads DTGVSQNPRHKITKRGQNVTFRCDPISEHNRLYWYRQTLGQGPEFLTYFQNEAQLEKSRLLSDRFSAERPKGSFSTLEIQRTEQGDSAMYLCASSLQLGARRNEQYFGPGTRLTVT.